This T cell receptor beta chain was profiled in a study of blood T cell repertoires in COVID-19. Study-level information: Whether acute or convalescent, the COVID-19 samples came from the United States, Italy and Spain. PBMCs, B-cell-depleted T cells, or T cells were the source of the cDNA or gDNA that made up the material.

In the authors' methods: Amplification from reference gene primers served as the basis for estimated nucleated cell counts. Generated by immunoSEQ multiplex PCR, the TCRdb table keeps only in-frame clones and is missing some. V and J calls and clone size are given by that table; D and trimming were obtained from the DNA. The table includes around 85,000 clones, 87% detected once. Germline V gives CDR1 SGHRS, CDR2 YFSETQ. The length of the CDR3 is 17 residues. V shed 4 bases and J 5 bases; nucleotides not matched to a gene: 14. This sequence was found in a man in his sixties with acute or convalescent COVID-19. Sample: peripheral blood. The chain couples TRBV5-1 to TRBJ2-1, with 8 nucleotides matching TRBD2. The CDR3: CASSPTARGAYNNEQFF. CDR3 DNA: TGCGCCAGCAGCCCAACGGCGCGGGGGGCATACAACAATGAGCAGTTCTTC.